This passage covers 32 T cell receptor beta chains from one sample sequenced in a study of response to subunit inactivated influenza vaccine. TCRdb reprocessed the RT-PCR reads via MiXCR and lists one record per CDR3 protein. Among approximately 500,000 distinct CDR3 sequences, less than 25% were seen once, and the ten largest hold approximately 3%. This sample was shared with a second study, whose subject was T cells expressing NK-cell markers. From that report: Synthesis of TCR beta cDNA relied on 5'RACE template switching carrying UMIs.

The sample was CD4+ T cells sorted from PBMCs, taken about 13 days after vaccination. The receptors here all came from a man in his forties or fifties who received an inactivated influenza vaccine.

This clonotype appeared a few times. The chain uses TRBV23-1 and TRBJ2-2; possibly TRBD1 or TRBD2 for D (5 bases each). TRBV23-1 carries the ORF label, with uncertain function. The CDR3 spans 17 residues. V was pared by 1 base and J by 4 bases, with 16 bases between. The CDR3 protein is CASSQYRRRGATGELFF. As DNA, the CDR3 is TGCGCCAGCAGTCAATATCGCCGGAGAGGGGCCACCGGGGAGCTGTTTTTT.

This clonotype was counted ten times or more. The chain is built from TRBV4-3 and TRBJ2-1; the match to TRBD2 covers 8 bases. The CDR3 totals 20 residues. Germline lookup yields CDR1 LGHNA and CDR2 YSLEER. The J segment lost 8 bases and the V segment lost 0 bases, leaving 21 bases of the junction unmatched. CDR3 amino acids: CASSQDLGLAGTRIQDEQFF. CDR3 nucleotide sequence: TGCGCCAGCAGCCAAGACCTAGGGCTAGCGGGTACAAGGATTCAGGATGAGCAGTTCTTC.

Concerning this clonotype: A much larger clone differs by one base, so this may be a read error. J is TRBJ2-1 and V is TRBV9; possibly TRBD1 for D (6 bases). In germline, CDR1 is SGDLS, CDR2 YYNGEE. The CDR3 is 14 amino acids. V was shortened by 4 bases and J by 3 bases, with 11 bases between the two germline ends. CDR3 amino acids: CASSSGTYYNEQFF. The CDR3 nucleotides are TGTGCCAGCAGCTCCGGGACATACTACAATGAGCAGTTCTTC.

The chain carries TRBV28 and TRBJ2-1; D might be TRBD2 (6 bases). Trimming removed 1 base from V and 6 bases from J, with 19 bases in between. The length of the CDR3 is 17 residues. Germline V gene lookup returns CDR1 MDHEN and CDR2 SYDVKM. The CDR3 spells CASSLLGGEGEGNEQFF. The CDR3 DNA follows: TGTGCCAGCAGTTTATTGGGGGGAGAGGGTGAAGGCAATGAGCAGTTCTTC.

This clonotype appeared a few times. CDR3 nucleotides: TGCAGCGTTGAAGATCAGAGGACAGGTTCCTACGAGCAGTACTTC. It yields the protein CSVEDQRTGSYEQYF. The chain recombines TRBV29-1 with TRBJ2-7, with 7 bases that match TRBD1. Per germline, CDR1 SQVTM and CDR2 ANQGSEA. With V trimmed by 0 bases and J by 1 base, 6 bases remained unmatched. This CDR3 is 15 amino acids long.

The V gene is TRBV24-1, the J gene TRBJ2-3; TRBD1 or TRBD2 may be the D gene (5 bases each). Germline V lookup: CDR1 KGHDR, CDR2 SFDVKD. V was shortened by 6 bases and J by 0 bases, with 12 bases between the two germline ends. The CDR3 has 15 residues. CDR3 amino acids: CATSIGTASTDTQYF. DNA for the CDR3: TGTGCCACCAGTATCGGGACGGCTAGCACAGATACGCAGTATTTT.

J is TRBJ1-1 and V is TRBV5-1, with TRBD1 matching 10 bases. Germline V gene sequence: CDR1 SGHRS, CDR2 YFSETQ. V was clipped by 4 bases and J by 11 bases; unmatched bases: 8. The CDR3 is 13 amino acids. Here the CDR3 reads CASSLRDRGWAFF. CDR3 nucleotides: TGCGCCAGCAGCCTCCGGGACAGGGGTTGGGCTTTCTTT. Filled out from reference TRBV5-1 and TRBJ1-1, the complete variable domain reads KAGVTQTPRYLIKTRGQQVTLSCSPISGHRSVSWYQQTPGQGLQFLFEYFSETQRNKGNFPGRFSGRQFSNSRSEMNVSTLELGDSALYLCASSLRDRGWAFFGQGTRLTVV.

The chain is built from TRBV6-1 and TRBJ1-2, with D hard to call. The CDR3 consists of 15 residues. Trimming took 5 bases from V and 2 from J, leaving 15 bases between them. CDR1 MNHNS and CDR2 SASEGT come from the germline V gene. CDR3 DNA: TGTGCCAGCAGTCCCCTTTGGCAGTTGAACTATGGCTACACCTTC. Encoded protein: CASSPLWQLNYGYTF.

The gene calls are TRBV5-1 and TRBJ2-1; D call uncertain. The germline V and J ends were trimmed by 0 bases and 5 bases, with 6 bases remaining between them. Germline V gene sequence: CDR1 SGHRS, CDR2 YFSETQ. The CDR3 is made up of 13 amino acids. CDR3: CASSLVRNNEQFF. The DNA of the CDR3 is TGCGCCAGCAGCTTGGTTAGAAACAATGAGCAGTTCTTC.

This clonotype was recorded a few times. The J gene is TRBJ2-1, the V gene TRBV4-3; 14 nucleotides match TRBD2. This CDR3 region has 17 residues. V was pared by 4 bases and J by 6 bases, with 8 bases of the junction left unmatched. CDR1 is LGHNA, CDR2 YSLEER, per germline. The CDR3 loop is CASSLASGTSGSNEQFF. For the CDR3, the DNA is TGCGCCAGCAGCCTAGCCTCCGGGACTAGCGGGAGCAATGAGCAGTTCTTC.

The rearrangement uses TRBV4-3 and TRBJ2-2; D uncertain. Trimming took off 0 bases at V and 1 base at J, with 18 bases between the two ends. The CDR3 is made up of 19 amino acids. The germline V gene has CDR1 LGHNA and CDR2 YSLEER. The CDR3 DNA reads TGCGCCAGCAGCCAAGAGTTGATTGGGGTGACGGGGAACACCGGGGAGCTGTTTTTT. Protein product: CASSQELIGVTGNTGELFF.

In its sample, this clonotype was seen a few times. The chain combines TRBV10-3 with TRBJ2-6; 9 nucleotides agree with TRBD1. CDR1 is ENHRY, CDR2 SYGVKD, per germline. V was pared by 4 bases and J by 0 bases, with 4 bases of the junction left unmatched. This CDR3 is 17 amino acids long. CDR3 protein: CAISGTTGGSGANVLTF. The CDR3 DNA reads TGTGCCATCAGTGGGACGACAGGGGGCTCTGGGGCCAACGTCCTGACTTTC.

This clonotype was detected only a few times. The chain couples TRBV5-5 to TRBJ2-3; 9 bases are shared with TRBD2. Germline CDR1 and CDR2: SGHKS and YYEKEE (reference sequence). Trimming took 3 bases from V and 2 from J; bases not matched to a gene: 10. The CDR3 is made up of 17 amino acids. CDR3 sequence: CASSSGRRGGYTDTQYF. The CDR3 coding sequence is TGTGCCAGCAGCTCGGGACGGCGGGGGGGATACACAGATACGCAGTATTTT.

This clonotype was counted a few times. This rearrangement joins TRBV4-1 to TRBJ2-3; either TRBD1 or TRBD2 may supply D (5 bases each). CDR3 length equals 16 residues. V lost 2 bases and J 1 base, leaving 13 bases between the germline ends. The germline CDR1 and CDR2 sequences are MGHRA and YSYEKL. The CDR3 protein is CASSQPPGTGTDTQYF. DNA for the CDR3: TGCGCCAGCAGCCAACCTCCTGGGACGGGCACAGATACGCAGTATTTT.

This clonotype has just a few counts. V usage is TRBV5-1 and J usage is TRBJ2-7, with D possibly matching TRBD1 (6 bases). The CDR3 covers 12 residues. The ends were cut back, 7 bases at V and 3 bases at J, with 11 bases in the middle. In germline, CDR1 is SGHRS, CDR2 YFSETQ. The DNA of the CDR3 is TGCGCCAGCGCACAGGGCCGCTACGAGCAGTACTTC. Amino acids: CASAQGRYEQYF.

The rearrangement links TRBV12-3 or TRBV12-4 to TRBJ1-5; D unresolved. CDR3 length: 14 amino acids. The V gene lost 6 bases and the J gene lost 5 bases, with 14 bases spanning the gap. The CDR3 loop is CASRQAGWDQPQHF. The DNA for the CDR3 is TGTGCCAGCAGGCAAGCCGGGTGGGATCAGCCCCAGCATTTT.

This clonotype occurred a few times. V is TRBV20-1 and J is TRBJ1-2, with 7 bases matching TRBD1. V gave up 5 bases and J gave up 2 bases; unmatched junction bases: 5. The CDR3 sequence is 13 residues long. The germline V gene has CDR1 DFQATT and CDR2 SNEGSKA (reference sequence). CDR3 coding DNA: TGCAGTGCTGGGGACAGCGCCAACTATGGCTACACCTTC. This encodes CSAGDSANYGYTF.

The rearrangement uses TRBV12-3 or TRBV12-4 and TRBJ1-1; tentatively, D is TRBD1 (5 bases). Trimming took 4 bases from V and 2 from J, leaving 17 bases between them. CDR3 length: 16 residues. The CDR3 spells CASSSLRGGRNTEAFF. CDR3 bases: TGTGCCAGCAGTTCCCTCCGGGGGGGAAGAAACACTGAAGCTTTCTTT.

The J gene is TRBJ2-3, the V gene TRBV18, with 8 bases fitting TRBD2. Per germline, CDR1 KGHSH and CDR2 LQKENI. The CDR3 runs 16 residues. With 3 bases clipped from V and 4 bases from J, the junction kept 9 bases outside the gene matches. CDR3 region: CASSPQLAGGPDTQYF. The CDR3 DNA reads TGTGCCAGCTCACCCCAGTTGGCGGGAGGACCAGATACGCAGTATTTT. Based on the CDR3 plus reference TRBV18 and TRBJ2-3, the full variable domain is NAGVMQNPRHLVRRRGQEARLRCSPMKGHSHVYWYRQLPEEGLKFMVYLQKENIIDESGMPKERFSAEFPKEGPSILRIQQVVRGDSAAYFCASSPQLAGGPDTQYFGPGTRLTVL.

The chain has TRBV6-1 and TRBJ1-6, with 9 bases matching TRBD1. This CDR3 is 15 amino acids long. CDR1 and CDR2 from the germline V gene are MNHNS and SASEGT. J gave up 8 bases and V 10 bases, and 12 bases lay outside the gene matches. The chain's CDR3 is CATGQGPRWDSPLHF. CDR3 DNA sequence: TGTGCCACGGGACAGGGACCCCGATGGGATTCACCCCTCCACTTT.

As DNA, the CDR3 is TGTGCCAGCAGTTTAGCACCACAGGGGACCGGGGAGCTGTTTTTT. This codes for CASSLAPQGTGELFF. This chain joins TRBV12-3 or TRBV12-4 and TRBJ2-2; TRBD1 matches at 7 bases. The CDR3 is 15 residues long. The V and J ends lost 0 bases and 5 bases, in that order; junction bases with no gene match: 3.

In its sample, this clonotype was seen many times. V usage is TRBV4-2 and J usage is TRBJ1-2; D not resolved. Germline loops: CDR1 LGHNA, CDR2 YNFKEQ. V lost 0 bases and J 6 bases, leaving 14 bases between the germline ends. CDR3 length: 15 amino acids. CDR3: CASSQDDQERNGYTF. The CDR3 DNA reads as TGTGCCAGCAGCCAAGATGATCAGGAACGAAATGGCTACACCTTC.

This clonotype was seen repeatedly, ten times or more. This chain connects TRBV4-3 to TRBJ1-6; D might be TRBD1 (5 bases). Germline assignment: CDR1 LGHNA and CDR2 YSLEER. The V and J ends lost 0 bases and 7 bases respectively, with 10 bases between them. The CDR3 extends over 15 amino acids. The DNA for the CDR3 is TGCGCCAGCAGCCAAGACTGGCAGGGAAATTCACCCCTCCACTTT. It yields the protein CASSQDWQGNSPLHF.

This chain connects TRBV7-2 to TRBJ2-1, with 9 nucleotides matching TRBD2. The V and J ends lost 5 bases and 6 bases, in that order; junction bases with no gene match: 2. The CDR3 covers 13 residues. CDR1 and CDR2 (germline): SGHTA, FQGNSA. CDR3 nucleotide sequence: TGTGCCAGCAGCAAGACTAGCGGCAATGAGCAGTTCTTC. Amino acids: CASSKTSGNEQFF.

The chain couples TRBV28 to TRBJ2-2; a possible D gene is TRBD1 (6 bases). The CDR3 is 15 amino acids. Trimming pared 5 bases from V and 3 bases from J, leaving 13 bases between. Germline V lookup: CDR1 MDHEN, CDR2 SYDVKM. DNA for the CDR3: TGTGCCAGCAGTATATCAGGGGTACACACCGGGGAGCTGTTTTTT. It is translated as CASSISGVHTGELFF.

CDR3 sequence (DNA): TGTGCCACCTCCCCCCCCGGTTATGGCCTGGGCACCGGGGAGCTGTTTTTT. This gives the protein CATSPPGYGLGTGELFF. This chain uses TRBV15 with TRBJ2-2; D is unclear. This CDR3 region has 17 residues. CDR1 LNHNV and CDR2 YYDKDF come from the germline V gene (reference sequence). V was clipped by 8 bases and J by 4 bases, with 23 bases between them.

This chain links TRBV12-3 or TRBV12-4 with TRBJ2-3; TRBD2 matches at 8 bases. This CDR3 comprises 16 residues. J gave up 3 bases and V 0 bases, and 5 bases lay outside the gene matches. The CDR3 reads CASSLAGGDSTDTQYF. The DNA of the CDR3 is TGTGCCAGCAGTTTAGCCGGGGGGGACTCTACAGATACGCAGTATTTT.

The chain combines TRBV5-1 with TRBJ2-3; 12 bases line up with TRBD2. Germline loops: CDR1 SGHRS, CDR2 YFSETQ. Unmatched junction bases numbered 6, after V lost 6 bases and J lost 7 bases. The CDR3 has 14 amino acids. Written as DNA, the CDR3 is TGCGCCAGCAAGGACGGACTAGCGGGGTATACGCAGTATTTT. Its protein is CASKDGLAGYTQYF. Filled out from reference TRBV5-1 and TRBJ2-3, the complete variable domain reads KAGVTQTPRYLIKTRGQQVTLSCSPISGHRSVSWYQQTPGQGLQFLFEYFSETQRNKGNFPGRFSGRQFSNSRSEMNVSTLELGDSALYLCASKDGLAGYTQYFGPGTRLTVL.

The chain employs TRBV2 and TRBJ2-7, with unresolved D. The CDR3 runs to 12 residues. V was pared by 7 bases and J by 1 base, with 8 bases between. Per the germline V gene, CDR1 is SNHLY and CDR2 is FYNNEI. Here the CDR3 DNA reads TGTGCCAGCACGATAGGTTCCTACGAGCAGTACTTC. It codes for CASTIGSYEQYF.

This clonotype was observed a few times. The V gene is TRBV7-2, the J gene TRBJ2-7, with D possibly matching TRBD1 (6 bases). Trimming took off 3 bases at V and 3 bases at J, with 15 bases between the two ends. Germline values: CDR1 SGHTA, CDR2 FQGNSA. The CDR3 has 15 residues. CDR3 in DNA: TGTGCCAGCAGCTTGAGACAGGTGACATTCTACGAGCAGTACTTC. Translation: CASSLRQVTFYEQYF.

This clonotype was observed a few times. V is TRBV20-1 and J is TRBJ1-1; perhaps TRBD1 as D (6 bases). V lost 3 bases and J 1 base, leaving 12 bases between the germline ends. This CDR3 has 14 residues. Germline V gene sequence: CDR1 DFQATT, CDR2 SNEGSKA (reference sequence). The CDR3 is CSARRGGENTEAFF. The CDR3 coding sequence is TGCAGTGCTAGGAGGGGGGGCGAGAACACTGAAGCTTTCTTT.

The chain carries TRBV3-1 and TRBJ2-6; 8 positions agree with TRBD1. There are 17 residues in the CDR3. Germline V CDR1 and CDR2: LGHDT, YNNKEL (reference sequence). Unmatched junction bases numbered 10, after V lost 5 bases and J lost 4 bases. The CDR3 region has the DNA TGTGCCAGCAGCTGGACAGGGAGGACCTCCGGGGCCAACGTCCTGACTTTC. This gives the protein CASSWTGRTSGANVLTF.